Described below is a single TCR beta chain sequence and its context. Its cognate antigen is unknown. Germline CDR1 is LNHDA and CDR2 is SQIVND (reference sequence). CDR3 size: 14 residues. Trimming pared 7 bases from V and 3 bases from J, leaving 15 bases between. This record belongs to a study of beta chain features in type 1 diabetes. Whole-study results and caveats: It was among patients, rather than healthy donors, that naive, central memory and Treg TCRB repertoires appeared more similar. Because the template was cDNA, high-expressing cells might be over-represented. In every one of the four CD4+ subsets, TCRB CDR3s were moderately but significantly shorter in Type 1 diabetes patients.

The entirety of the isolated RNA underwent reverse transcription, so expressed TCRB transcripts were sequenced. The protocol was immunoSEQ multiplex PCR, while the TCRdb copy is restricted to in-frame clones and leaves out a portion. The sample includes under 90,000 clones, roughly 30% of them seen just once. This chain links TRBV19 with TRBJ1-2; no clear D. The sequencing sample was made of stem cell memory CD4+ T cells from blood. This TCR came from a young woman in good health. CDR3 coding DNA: TGTGCCAGTACCACCCCGGGTCTCTACTATGGCTACACCTTC. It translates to CASTTPGLYYGYTF.